This T cell receptor (beta chain) derives from a study of blood T cells in healthy people across ages. A minimum of 5 micrograms of total RNA was extracted per sample. The use of a sample-barcoded 5' primer and a J-beta primer mix characterized a second PCR of about 7 to 12 cycles. TCRdb analysed the 5' RACE reads with MiXCR anew, one entry per CDR3 protein. The table has around 1,900,000 distinct CDR3 sequences, around 42% seen once; the top ten hold more than 20%. CDR3 size: 14 residues. V was clipped by 6 bases and J by 8 bases; unmatched bases: 7. The clonotype originates from a human donor in good health. Input material: blood. The rearrangement uses TRBV12-3 or TRBV12-4 and TRBJ1-4; 9 nucleotides align to TRBD1. The DNA for the CDR3 is TGTGCCAGCAGGAGACAGGGGGATGGCGAAAAACTGTTTTTT. Its translation: CASRRQGDGEKLFF.